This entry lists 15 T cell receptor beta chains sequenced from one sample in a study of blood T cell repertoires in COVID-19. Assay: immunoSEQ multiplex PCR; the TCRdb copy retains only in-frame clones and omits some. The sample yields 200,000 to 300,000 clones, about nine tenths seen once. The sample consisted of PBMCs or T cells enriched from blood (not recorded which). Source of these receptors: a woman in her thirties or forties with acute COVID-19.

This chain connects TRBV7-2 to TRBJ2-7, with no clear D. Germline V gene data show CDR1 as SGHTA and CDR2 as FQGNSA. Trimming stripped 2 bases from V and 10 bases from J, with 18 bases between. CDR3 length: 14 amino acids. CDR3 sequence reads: CASSLKPAAAAQYV. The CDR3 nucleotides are TGTGCCAGCAGCTTAAAGCCTGCGGCAGCAGCCCAGTACGTC.

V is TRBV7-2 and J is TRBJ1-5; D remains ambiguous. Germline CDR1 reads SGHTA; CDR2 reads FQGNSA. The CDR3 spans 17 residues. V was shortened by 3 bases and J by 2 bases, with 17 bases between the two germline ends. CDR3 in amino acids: CASSLLSGGSRNQPQHF. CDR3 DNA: TGTGCCAGCAGCTTGTTAAGTGGAGGGTCCCGCAATCAGCCCCAGCATTTT.

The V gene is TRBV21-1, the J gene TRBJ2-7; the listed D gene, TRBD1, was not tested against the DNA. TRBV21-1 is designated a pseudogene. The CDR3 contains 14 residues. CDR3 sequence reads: CASSNDTSSYEQYV. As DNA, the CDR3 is TGTGCCAGCAGCAACGACACAAGCTCCTACGAGCAGTACGTC.

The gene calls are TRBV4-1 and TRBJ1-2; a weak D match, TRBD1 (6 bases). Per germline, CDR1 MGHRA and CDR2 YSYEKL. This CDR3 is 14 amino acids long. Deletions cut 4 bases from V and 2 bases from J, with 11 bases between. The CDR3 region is CASSPRTANYGYTF. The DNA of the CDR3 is TGCGCCAGCAGCCCACGGACAGCGAACTATGGCTACACCTTC.

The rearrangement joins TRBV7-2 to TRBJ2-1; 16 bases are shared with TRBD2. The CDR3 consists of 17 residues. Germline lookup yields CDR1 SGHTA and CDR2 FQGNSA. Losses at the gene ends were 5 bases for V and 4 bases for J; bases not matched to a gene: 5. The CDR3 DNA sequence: TGTGCCAGCAGCGCGGGACTAGCGGGGGGGACATACAATGAGCAGTTCTTC. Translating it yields CASSAGLAGGTYNEQFF. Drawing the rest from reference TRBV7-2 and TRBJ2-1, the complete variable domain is GAGVSQSPSNKVTEKGKDVELRCDPISGHTALYWYRQSLGQGLEFLIYFQGNSAPDKSGLPSDRFSAERTGGSVSTLTIQRTQQEDSAVYLCASSAGLAGGTYNEQFFGPGTRLTVL.

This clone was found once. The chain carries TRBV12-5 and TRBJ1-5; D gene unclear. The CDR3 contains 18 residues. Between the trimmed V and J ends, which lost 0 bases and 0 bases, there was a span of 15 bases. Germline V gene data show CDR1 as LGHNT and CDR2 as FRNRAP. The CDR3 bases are TGTGCTAGTGGTTTGGTACTATCGAAAATGAATAGCAATCAGCCCCAGCATTTT. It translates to CASGLVLSKMNSNQPQHF.

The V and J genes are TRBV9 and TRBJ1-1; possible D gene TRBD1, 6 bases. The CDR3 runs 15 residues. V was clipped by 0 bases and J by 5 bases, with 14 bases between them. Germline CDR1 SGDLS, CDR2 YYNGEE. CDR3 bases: TGTGCCAGCAGCGTAGGGACAGCGGTGGGGACTGAAGCTTTCTTT. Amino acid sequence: CASSVGTAVGTEAFF.

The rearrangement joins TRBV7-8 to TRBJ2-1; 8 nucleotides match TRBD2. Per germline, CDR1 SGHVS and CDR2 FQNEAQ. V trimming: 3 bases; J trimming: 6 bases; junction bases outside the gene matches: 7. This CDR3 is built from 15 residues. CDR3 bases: TGTGCCAGCAGCTTGGGACTAGTAAACAGCAATGAGCAGTTCTTC. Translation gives CASSLGLVNSNEQFF.

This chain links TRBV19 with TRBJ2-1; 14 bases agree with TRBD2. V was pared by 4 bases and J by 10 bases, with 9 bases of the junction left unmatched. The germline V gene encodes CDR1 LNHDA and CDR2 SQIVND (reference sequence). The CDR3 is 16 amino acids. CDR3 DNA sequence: TGTGCCAGTAGTAGGCCGGGACTAGCGGGAGTTGGGGAGCAGTTCTTC. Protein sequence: CASSRPGLAGVGEQFF.

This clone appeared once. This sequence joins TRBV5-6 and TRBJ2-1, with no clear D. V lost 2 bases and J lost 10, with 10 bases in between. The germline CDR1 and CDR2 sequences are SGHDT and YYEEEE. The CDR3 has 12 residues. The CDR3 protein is CASSLTIGEQFF. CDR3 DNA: TGTGCCAGCAGCTTAACTATAGGCGAGCAGTTCTTC.

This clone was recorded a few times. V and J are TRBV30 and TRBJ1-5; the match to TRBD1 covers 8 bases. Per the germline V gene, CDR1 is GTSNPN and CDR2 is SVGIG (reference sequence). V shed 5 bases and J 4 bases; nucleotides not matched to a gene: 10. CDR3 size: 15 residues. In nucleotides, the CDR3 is TGTGCCTGGGATCACGGACAGGGAGAAAATCAGCCCCAGCATTTT. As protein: CAWDHGQGENQPQHF.

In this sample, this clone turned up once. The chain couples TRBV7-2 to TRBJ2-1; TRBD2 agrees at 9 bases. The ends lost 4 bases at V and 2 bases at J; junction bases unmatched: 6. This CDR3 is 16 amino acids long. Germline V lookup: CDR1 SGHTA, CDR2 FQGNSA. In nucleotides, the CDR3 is TGTGCCAGCAGCTCCGGACTAGCGCCCGCCTACAATGAGCAGTTCTTC. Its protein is CASSSGLAPAYNEQFF.

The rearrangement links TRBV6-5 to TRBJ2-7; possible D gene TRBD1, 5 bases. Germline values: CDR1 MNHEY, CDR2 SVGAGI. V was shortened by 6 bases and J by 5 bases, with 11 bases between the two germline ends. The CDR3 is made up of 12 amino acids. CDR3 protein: CASRQGGHEQYV. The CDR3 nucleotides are TGTGCCAGCAGGCAGGGTGGCCACGAGCAGTACGTC.

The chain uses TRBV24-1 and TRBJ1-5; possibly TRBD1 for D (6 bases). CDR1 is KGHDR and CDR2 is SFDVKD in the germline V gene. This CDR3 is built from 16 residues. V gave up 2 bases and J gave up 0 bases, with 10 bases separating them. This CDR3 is CATSDSSGDSNQPQHF. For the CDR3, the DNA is TGTGCCACCAGTGATTCCTCAGGGGATAGCAATCAGCCCCAGCATTTT.

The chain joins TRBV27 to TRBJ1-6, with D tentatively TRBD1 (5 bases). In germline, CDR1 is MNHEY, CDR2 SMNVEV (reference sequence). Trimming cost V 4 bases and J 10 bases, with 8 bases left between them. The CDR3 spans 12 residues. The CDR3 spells CASSSGHSPLHF. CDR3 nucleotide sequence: TGTGCCAGCAGTTCCGGACACTCACCCCTCCACTTT.